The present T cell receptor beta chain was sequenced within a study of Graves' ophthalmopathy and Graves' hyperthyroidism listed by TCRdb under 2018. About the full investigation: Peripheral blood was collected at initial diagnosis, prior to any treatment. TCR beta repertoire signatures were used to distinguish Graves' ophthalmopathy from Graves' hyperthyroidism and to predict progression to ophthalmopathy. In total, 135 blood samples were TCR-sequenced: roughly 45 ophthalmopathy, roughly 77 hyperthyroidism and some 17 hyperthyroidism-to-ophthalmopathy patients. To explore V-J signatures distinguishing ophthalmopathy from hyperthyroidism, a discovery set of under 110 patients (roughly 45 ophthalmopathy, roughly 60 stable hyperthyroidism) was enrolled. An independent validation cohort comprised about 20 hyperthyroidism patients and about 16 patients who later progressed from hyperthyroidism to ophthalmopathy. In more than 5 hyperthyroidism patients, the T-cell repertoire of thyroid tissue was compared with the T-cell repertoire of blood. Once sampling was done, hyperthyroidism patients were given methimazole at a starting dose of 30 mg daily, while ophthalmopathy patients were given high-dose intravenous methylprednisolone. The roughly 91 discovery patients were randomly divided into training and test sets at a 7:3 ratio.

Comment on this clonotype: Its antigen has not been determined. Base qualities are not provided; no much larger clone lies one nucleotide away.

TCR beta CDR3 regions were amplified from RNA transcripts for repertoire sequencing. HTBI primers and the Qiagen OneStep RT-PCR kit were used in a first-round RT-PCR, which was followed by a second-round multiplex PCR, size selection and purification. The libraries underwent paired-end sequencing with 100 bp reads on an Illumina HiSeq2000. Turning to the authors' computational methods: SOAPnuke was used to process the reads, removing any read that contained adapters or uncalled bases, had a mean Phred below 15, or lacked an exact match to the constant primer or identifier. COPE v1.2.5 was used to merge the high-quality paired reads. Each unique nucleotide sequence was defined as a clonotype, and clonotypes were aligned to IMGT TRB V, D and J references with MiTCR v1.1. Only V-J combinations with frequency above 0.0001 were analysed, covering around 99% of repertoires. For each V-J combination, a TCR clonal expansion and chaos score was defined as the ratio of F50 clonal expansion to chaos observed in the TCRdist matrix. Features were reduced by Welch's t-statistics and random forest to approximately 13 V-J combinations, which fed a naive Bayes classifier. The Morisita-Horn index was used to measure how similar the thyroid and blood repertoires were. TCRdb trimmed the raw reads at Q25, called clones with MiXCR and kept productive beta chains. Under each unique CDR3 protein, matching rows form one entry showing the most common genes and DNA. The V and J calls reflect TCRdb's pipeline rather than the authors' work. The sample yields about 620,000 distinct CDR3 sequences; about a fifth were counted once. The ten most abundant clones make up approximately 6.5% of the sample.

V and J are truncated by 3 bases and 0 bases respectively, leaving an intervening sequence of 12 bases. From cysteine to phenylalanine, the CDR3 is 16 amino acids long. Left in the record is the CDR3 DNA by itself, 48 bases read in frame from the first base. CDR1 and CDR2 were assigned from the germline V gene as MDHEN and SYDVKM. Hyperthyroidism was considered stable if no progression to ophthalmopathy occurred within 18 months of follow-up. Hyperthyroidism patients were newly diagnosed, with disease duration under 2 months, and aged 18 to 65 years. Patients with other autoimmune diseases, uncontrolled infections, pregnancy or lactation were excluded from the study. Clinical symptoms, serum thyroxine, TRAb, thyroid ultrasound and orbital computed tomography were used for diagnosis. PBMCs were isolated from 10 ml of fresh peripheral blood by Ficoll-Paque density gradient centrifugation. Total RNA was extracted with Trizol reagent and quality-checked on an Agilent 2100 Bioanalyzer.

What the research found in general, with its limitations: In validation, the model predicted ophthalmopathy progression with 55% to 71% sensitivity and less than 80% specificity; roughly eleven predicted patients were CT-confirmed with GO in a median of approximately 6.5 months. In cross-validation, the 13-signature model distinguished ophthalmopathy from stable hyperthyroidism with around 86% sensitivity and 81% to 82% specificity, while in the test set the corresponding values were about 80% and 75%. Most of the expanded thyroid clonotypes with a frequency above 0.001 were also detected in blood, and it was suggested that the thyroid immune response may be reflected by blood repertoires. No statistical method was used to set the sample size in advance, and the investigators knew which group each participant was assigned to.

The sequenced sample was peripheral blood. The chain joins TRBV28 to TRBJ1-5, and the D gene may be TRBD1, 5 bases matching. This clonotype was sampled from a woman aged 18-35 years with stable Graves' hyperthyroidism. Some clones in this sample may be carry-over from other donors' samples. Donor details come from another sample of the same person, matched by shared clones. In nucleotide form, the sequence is TGTGCCAGCAGTTTTACGCCGACAGCTAGCAATCAGCCCCAGCATTTT. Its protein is CASSFTPTASNQPQHF.